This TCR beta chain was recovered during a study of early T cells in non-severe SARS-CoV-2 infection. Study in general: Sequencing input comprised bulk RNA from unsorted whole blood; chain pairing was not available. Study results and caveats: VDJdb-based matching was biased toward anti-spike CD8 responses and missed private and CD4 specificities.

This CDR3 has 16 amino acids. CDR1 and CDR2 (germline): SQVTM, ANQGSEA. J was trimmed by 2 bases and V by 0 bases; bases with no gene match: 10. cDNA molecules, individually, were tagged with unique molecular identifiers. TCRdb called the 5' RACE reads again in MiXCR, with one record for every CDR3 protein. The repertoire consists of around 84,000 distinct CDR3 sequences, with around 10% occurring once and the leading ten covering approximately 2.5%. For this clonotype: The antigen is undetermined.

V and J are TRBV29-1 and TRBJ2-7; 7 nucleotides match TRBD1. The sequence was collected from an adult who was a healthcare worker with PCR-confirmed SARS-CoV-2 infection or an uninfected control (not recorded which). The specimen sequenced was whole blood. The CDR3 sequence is CSVEDRQGMGPYEQYF. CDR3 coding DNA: TGCAGCGTTGAAGATCGACAGGGAATGGGGCCCTACGAGCAGTACTTC.